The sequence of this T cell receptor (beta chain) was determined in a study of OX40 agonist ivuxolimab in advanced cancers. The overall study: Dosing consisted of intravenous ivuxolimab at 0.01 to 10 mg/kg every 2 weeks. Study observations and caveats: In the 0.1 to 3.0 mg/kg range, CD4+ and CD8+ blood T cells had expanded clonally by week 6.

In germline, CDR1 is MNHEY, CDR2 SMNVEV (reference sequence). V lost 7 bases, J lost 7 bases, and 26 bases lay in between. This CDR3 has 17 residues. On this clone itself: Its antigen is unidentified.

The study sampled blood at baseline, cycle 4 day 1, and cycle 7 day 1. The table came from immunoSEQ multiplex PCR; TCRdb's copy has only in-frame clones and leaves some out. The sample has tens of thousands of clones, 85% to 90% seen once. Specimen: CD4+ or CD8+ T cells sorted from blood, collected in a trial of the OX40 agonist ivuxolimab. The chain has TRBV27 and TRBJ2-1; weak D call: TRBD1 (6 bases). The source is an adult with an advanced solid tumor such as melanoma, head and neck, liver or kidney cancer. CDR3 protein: CASNSRSLRGGWNEQFF. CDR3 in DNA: TGTGCCAGCAACAGTCGGTCCTTACGAGGGGGTTGGAATGAGCAGTTCTTC.